This TCR beta chain was observed in a study of blood T cell repertoires in COVID-19 (TCRdb year 2020). With regard to the full study: The collaborator samples originated in the United States, Italy and Spain and spanned the acute and convalescent phases of COVID-19. The material from the prospective study consisted of cDNA or gDNA derived from T cells, B-cell-depleted T cells, or PBMCs. Deeply sampled blood TCRbeta repertoires from subjects exposed to, actively infected with, or recovered from COVID-19 were included in the dataset. A freely available public database, intended as a resource for researchers studying the immune response to SARS-CoV-2, is where the repertoires were released. The samples were drawn from two sources: the first 160 participants of the ongoing ImmuneRACE study, and 1,254 subjects contributed by 6 global collaborators. Nearly every sample came with metadata listing a de-identified subject ID, COVID-19 status, age in years and sex. HLA class I and class II types, where available, came from metadata supplied by the sample provider rather than from assay-based typing. Overall study results and their limits: How much clinical and demographic metadata was included differed by source and by participant, and the metadata was provided uncurated.

Participants in the prospective study were aged roughly 18 to 89 years, lived in over 20 United States geographic areas, and enrolled through a virtual design. To assign participants to cohorts, the prospective study relied on clinical history that participants themselves reported in a screening survey and a study questionnaire. Exposed participants had been in contact, within 2 weeks of entering the study, with a person who had a PCR-confirmed or clinician-diagnosed case of COVID-19. In the prospective study, whole blood, serum and a nasopharyngeal or oropharyngeal swab were collected from each participant by mobile phlebotomists. Participants in the prospective study had the option to provide additional blood draws and questionnaires over a 2-month period. Blood samples from the prospective study were shipped frozen or at room temperature prior to DNA extraction. TCRbeta CDR3 regions were amplified from genomic DNA by means of the immunoSEQ Assay, a bias-controlled multiplex PCR. The published analysis was carried out like this. Within the assay, amplification of reference gene primers was used to estimate how many nucleated cells each sample contained. Sequence reads were collapsed and filtered to measure the absolute abundance of every unique TCRbeta CDR3 rearrangement. Productive Simpson clonality was computed per sample as the square root of Simpson's diversity index over productive rearrangements. TCRdb's version of the immuneACCESS table is confined to in-frame rearrangements and falls short of the full clone set. An unresolved V gene accounts for under half of the shortfall where checked; the remainder is of unknown origin. The V and J calls and clone size were taken over from that table, and D and trimming were inferred from the DNA. The sample table lists about 250,000 clones, 80% to 90% of them with a count of one. The ten biggest clones cover about 3.1% of the sample.

CDR1 and CDR2 are drawn from the germline V gene: MNHEY, SVGAGI. Deletion took 6 bases off V and 0 bases off J, with a span of 12 bases between the germline ends. Taken from cysteine to phenylalanine, the CDR3 has 15 residues. Of all the DNA, just the CDR3 is kept, 45 bases in frame from base 1. Concerning this clone itself: Its binding antigen is unknown. No clone much larger than this one lies a single base away; base qualities are absent.

The sequencing sample was made of PBMCs or T cells enriched from blood (not recorded which). The chain uses TRBV6-5 and TRBJ2-1; the D gene is perhaps TRBD1, from 5 matching bases. The receptor was isolated from a woman aged 40 to 50 who had been exposed to COVID-19. The bases are TGTGCCAGCAGCCGACAGATTAGCTCCTACAATGAGCAGTTCTTC. It translates as CASSRQISSYNEQFF.